The 29 T cell receptor beta chains given below trace back to one sample, sequenced in a study of blood T cell repertoires in COVID-19. Sequenced by immunoSEQ multiplex PCR; TCRdb stores in-frame clones only, minus some. The sample includes fewer than 150,000 clones, 70% to 80% seen only once; the top ten take roughly 6.2%. Material for sequencing was peripheral blood. The receptor source for this set is a man aged 65 to 79 with acute or convalescent COVID-19.

This chain links TRBV6-6 with TRBJ2-7, with TRBD1 identical over 8 bases. V shed 6 bases and J 0 bases; nucleotides not matched to a gene: 10. The V gene's germline CDR1 is MNHNY and CDR2 SVGAGI (reference sequence). This CDR3 has 16 amino acids. In nucleotides, the CDR3 is TGTGCCAGCAGCTCTCCGGGGGACAGGCTCTCCTACGAGCAGTACTTC. This codes for CASSSPGDRLSYEQYF.

V and J are TRBV14 and TRBJ2-3; D gene ambiguous. Germline CDR1 is SGHDN and CDR2 is FVKESK. The length of the CDR3 is 17 residues. The V gene lost 3 bases and the J gene lost 0 bases, with 16 bases spanning the gap. This chain's CDR3 is CASSHTHPTPSTDTQYF. The CDR3 DNA follows: TGTGCCAGCAGCCACACCCACCCAACTCCTAGCACAGATACGCAGTATTTT.

CDR3 nucleotide sequence: TGTGCCAGCAGGACAGGGTACCAAGAGACCCAGTACTTC. Encoded protein: CASRTGYQETQYF. The chain couples TRBV2 to TRBJ2-5; 7 bases are shared with TRBD1. CDR1 is SNHLY, CDR2 FYNNEI, per germline. The V and J ends lost 6 bases and 0 bases, in that order; junction bases with no gene match: 1. This CDR3 contains 13 residues.

The chain uses TRBV7-3 and TRBJ2-3, with D perhaps matching TRBD2 (6 bases). From germline, CDR1 is SGHTA and CDR2 FQGTGA. Trimming took off 3 bases at V and 2 bases at J, with 9 bases between the two ends. The CDR3 loop spans 14 amino acids. The CDR3 DNA sequence: TGTGCCAGCAGCTTGGGACTGCACACAGATACGCAGTATTTT. As protein: CASSLGLHTDTQYF.

The chain links TRBV5-1 to TRBJ2-2; D may be TRBD1 (6 bases). Looked up from germline, CDR1 is SGHRS and CDR2 is YFSETQ. CDR3 length: 15 amino acids. V was pared by 0 bases and J by 5 bases, with 11 bases between. The DNA for the CDR3 is TGCGCCAGCAGCTTGGGGGCAGGGGATACCGGGGAGCTGTTTTTT. It is translated as CASSLGAGDTGELFF. Complete variable domain (other parts from reference TRBV5-1 and TRBJ2-2): KAGVTQTPRYLIKTRGQQVTLSCSPISGHRSVSWYQQTPGQGLQFLFEYFSETQRNKGNFPGRFSGRQFSNSRSEMNVSTLELGDSALYLCASSLGAGDTGELFFGEGSRLTVL.

The chain couples TRBV30 to TRBJ1-5, with 7 bases aligning to TRBD1. The CDR3 runs 14 residues. Germline V gene lookup returns CDR1 GTSNPN and CDR2 SVGIG (reference sequence). V shed 4 bases, J shed 0 bases, and the junction held 3 bases outside the gene matches. Written as DNA, the CDR3 is TGTGCCTGGACACGGGACAGTAGCAATCAGCCCCAGCATTTT. This gives the protein CAWTRDSSNQPQHF.

The CDR3: CASSYSIGGVYGYTF. Here the CDR3 DNA reads TGTGCCAGCAGTTACTCGATTGGGGGCGTCTATGGCTACACCTTC. The chain joins TRBV6-2 or TRBV6-3 to TRBJ1-2, with D tentatively TRBD1 (6 bases). Germline V gene data show CDR1 as MNHEY and CDR2 as SVGEGT. The CDR3 runs 15 residues. Trimming pared 0 bases from V and 4 bases from J, leaving 12 bases between.

The chain employs TRBV5-1 and TRBJ2-3; 8 positions agree with TRBD1. Trimming removed 5 bases from V and 3 bases from J; junction bases left unmatched: 8. CDR1 is SGHRS and CDR2 is YFSETQ in the germline V gene. This CDR3 is built from 15 residues. DNA for the CDR3: TGCGCCAGCAGTGAACGGACAGGGTGGACAGATACGCAGTATTTT. Residues: CASSERTGWTDTQYF.

The rearrangement uses TRBV19 and TRBJ1-4; the D gene is possibly TRBD1 (5 bases). V lost 4 bases and J lost 0, with 6 bases in between. Germline V gene sequence: CDR1 LNHDA, CDR2 SQIVND (reference sequence). The CDR3 has 14 amino acids. In DNA, the CDR3 is TGTGCCAGTAGTACGGGGGCAACTAATGAAAAACTGTTTTTT. Translating it yields CASSTGATNEKLFF.

J is TRBJ2-3 and V is TRBV30; D is uncertain. The germline gives CDR1 GTSNPN, CDR2 SVGIG (reference sequence). V lost 1 base and J lost 6, with 8 bases in between. This CDR3 contains 12 residues. Written as DNA, the CDR3 is TGTGCCTGGAGTGGGAGCCCGGATACGCAGTATTTT. This sequence encodes CAWSGSPDTQYF.

Only a few counts were recorded for this clone. The J gene is TRBJ1-2, the V gene TRBV6-2 or TRBV6-3, with a weak D call TRBD1 (6 bases). CDR1 and CDR2 (germline): MNHEY, SVGEGT. This CDR3 spans 13 amino acids. The ends were cut back, 5 bases at V and 8 bases at J, with 15 bases in the middle. The DNA for the CDR3 is TGTGCCAGCAGTGACTTGGGACATCAGGGCTACACCTTC. Its protein product is CASSDLGHQGYTF.

The chain combines TRBV14 with TRBJ2-5, with 10 positions matching TRBD2. CDR1 and CDR2 from the germline V gene are SGHDN and FVKESK. Trimming took 0 bases from V and 2 from J; bases not matched to a gene: 9. This CDR3 contains 18 residues. The CDR3 here is CASSQEGFRTSGQETQYF. For the CDR3, the DNA is TGTGCCAGCAGCCAAGAAGGGTTTCGGACTAGCGGACAAGAGACCCAGTACTTC.

The CDR3 DNA is TGTGCCAGTAGTATGAGGAATTCACCCCTCCACTTT. Translation: CASSMRNSPLHF. The chain employs TRBV19 and TRBJ1-6; no clear D. This CDR3 comprises 12 residues. V was cut by 3 bases and J by 7 bases, with 4 bases left in between. Germline CDR1 and CDR2: LNHDA and SQIVND (reference sequence).

V usage is TRBV7-3 and J usage is TRBJ2-7, with D hard to call. Per germline, CDR1 SGHTA and CDR2 FQGTGA. The V end was cut by 2 bases, the J end by 3 bases, with 8 bases between. This CDR3 region has 13 residues. The CDR3 DNA follows: TGTGCCAGCAGCTTAGACATGAACTACGAGCAGTACTTC. Residues: CASSLDMNYEQYF.

The V and J genes are TRBV19 and TRBJ2-1; D gene unclear. Germline lookup yields CDR1 LNHDA and CDR2 SQIVND (reference sequence). The CDR3 is made up of 15 amino acids. V was trimmed by 6 bases and J by 0 bases, leaving 12 bases between them. In DNA form, the CDR3 reads TGTGCCAGTAGAGAGGCGGTCGGCTCCTACAATGAGCAGTTCTTC. Its translation is CASREAVGSYNEQFF.

The chain carries TRBV5-4 and TRBJ1-1; TRBD1 matches 7 bases. Germline loops: CDR1 SGHNT, CDR2 YYREEE (reference sequence). J lost 4 bases, V lost 4 bases, and 10 bases had no gene match. CDR3 length: 15 amino acids. The CDR3 spells CASSMTGMGGTEAFF. The CDR3 coding sequence is TGTGCCAGCAGCATGACAGGGATGGGCGGCACTGAAGCTTTCTTT.

This clone showed up just a few times. The V call is TRBV18, the J call TRBJ1-1; 10 bases agree with TRBD1. The V and J ends lost 5 bases and 4 bases, in that order; junction bases with no gene match: 16. Germline V gene lookup returns CDR1 KGHSH and CDR2 LQKENI. The CDR3 loop spans 18 amino acids. CDR3 sequence: CASSKEPGTGVRATEAFF. DNA of the CDR3: TGTGCCAGCTCAAAGGAGCCCGGGACAGGGGTTCGAGCCACTGAAGCTTTCTTT.

This chain uses TRBV9 with TRBJ2-7, with 10 bases identical to TRBD1. From germline, CDR1 is SGDLS and CDR2 YYNGEE. The CDR3 has 15 residues. The V gene end was trimmed by 0 bases and the J gene end by 1 base; junction bases not matched to a gene: 1. The CDR3 bases are TGTGCCAGCAGCGTAGAGGACAGGGGGTCCTACGAGCAGTACTTC. It encodes CASSVEDRGSYEQYF.

CDR3 region: CASSVGTGFYEQYF. The CDR3 bases are TGTGCCAGCAGCGTTGGGACAGGGTTCTACGAGCAGTACTTC. The chain carries TRBV14 and TRBJ2-7, with 9 positions matching TRBD1. V was clipped by 5 bases and J by 3 bases; unmatched bases: 5. Per germline, CDR1 SGHDN and CDR2 FVKESK. The CDR3 runs 14 residues.

The V call is TRBV4-3, the J call TRBJ1-6; 9 positions agree with TRBD1. The V and J ends lost 2 bases and 4 bases, in that order; junction bases with no gene match: 6. Germline CDR1 LGHNA, CDR2 YSLEER. The CDR3 consists of 17 residues. CDR3 in DNA: TGCGCCAGCAGCCAACAAACCGGGACAGGGTATAATTCACCCCTCCACTTT. Translation gives CASSQQTGTGYNSPLHF.

The genes are TRBV27 and TRBJ1-1; D remains ambiguous. Germline CDR1 reads MNHEY; CDR2 reads SMNVEV (reference sequence). The CDR3 contains 16 residues. V lost 6 bases, J lost 3 bases, and 20 bases lay in between. The CDR3 here is CASRLGVLSWDTEAFF. The CDR3 DNA reads as TGTGCCAGCAGACTCGGGGTTCTTAGTTGGGACACTGAAGCTTTCTTT.

V is TRBV28 and J is TRBJ1-5, with D possibly matching TRBD1 (6 bases). The CDR3 is made up of 14 amino acids. V was clipped by 6 bases and J by 3 bases, with 12 bases between them. The germline CDR1 and CDR2 sequences are MDHEN and SYDVKM. The CDR3 reads CASRFTGSNQPQHF. The CDR3 coding sequence is TGTGCCAGCAGATTCACAGGGTCCAATCAGCCCCAGCATTTT.

The genes are TRBV5-1 and TRBJ2-5; TRBD1 agrees at 7 bases. The CDR3 has 15 residues. Germline CDR1 is SGHRS and CDR2 is YFSETQ. Losses at the gene ends were 0 bases for V and 2 bases for J; bases not matched to a gene: 4. As DNA, the CDR3 is TGCGCCAGCAGCTTGGGGGGACAGATTCAAGAGACCCAGTACTTC. Translated, it gives CASSLGGQIQETQYF.

The rearrangement joins TRBV3-1 (or the pseudogene TRBV3-2) to TRBJ1-2; 9 bases are shared with TRBD1. Germline loops: CDR1 LGHDT, CDR2 YNNKEL (reference sequence). The CDR3 extends over 14 amino acids. J was trimmed by 8 bases and V by 2 bases; bases with no gene match: 6. The CDR3 sequence is CASSQMGQGYGYTF. CDR3 DNA sequence: TGTGCCAGCAGCCAAATGGGACAGGGATACGGCTACACCTTC.

This rearrangement joins TRBV7-9 to TRBJ1-6; no definite D call. This CDR3 has 14 amino acids. V lost 1 base, J lost 5 bases, and 6 bases lay in between. Germline CDR1 is SEHNR and CDR2 is FQNEAQ (reference sequence). CDR3 in DNA: TGTGCCAGCAGCTTAGGACGGGATAATTCACCCCTCCACTTT. Protein product: CASSLGRDNSPLHF.

This clone was detected only once. The chain combines TRBV28 with TRBJ2-7; 7 bases align to TRBD1. Germline V gene sequence: CDR1 MDHEN, CDR2 SYDVKM. After removal of 6 bases from V and 0 bases from J, the junction contained 11 bases not matched to a gene. The CDR3 is 16 amino acids. The CDR3 protein is CASRSPFGQDSYEQYF. Written as DNA, the CDR3 is TGTGCCAGCAGATCGCCCTTTGGACAGGACTCCTACGAGCAGTACTTC.

The V and J genes are TRBV27 and TRBJ2-1; D remains unclear. V dropped 3 bases and J dropped 5 bases, with 8 bases sitting between them. CDR1 MNHEY and CDR2 SMNVEV come from the germline V gene (reference sequence). The length of the CDR3 is 13 residues. The CDR3 DNA follows: TGTGCCAGCAGTTTGGCAGATAACAATGAGCAGTTCTTC. Amino acid sequence: CASSLADNNEQFF.

The chain combines TRBV27 with TRBJ1-5, with 7 bases matching TRBD1. V was pared by 5 bases and J by 3 bases, with 7 bases of the junction left unmatched. The CDR3 spans 15 residues. Germline V lookup: CDR1 MNHEY, CDR2 SMNVEV (reference sequence). The DNA for the CDR3 is TGTGCCAGCAGTGCATCACAGGGGAACAATCAGCCCCAGCATTTT. It yields the protein CASSASQGNNQPQHF.

This clone was counted between two and nine times. The rearrangement joins TRBV6-5 to TRBJ2-7, with unresolved D. Trimming shortened V by 0 bases and J by 4 bases, and 13 bases separated the two germline ends. This CDR3 has 15 residues. CDR1 is MNHEY and CDR2 is SVGAGI in the germline V gene. The CDR3: CASSYSRQESYEQYF. CDR3 nucleotide sequence: TGTGCCAGCAGTTACTCCAGACAAGAAAGTTACGAGCAGTACTTC.